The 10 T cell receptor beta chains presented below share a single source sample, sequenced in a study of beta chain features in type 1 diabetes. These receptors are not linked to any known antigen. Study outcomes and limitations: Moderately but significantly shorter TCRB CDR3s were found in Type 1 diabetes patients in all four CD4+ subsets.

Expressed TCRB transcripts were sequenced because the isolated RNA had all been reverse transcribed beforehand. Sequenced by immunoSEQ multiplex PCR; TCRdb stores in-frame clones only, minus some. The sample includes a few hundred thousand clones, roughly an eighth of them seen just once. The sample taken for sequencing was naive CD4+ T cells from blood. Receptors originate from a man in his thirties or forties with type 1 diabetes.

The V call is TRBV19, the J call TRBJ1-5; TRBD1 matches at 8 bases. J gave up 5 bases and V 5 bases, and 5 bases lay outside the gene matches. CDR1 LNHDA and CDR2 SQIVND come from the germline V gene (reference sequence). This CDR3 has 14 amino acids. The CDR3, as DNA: TGTGCCAGTAGTTCAGGGGGCCGCCATCAGCCCCAGCATTTT. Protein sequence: CASSSGGRHQPQHF.

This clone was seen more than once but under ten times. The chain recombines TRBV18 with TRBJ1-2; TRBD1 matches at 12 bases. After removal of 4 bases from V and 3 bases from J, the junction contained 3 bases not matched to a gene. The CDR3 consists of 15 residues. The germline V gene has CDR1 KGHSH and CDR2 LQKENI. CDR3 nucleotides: TGTGCCAGCTCACGGGGACAGGGGGCCTACTATGGCTACACCTTC. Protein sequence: CASSRGQGAYYGYTF.

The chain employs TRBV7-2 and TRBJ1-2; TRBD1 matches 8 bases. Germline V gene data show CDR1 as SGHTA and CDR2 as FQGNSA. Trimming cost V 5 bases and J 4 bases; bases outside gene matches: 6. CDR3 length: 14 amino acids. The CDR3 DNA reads TGTGCCAGCAGCGACGGACAGGGAACCTATGGCTACACCTTC. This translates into CASSDGQGTYGYTF.

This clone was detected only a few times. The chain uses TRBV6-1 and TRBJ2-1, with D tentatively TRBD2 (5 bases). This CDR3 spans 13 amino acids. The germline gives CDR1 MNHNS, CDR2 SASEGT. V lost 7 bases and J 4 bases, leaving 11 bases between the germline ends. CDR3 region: CASTSGPYNEQFF. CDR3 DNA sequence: TGTGCCAGCACCAGCGGTCCTTACAATGAGCAGTTCTTC.

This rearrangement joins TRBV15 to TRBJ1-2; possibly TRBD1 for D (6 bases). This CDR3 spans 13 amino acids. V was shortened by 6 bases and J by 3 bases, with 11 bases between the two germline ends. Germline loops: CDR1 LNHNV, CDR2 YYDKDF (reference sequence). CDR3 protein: CATSPDSHYGYTF. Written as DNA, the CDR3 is TGTGCCACCAGTCCGGACAGCCACTATGGCTACACCTTC. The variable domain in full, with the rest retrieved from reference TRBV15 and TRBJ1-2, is DAMVIQNPRYQVTQFGKPVTLSCSQTLNHNVMYWYQQKSSQAPKLLFHYYDKDFNNEADTPDNFQSRRPNTSFCFLDIRSPGLGDTAMYLCATSPDSHYGYTFGSGTRLTVV.

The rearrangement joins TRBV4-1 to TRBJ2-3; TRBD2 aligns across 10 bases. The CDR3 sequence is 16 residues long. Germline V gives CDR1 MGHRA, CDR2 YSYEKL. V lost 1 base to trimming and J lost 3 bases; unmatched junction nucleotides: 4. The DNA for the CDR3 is TGCGCCAGCAGCCAAGGCGCTAGCGGGAGAACAGATACGCAGTATTTT. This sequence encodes CASSQGASGRTDTQYF.

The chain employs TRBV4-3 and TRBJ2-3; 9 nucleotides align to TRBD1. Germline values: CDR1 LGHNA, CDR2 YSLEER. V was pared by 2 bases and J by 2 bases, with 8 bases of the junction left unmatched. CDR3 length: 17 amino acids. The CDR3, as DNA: TGCGCCAGCAGCCAAAGAACCGGGACAGGGAACACAGATACGCAGTATTTT. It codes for CASSQRTGTGNTDTQYF.

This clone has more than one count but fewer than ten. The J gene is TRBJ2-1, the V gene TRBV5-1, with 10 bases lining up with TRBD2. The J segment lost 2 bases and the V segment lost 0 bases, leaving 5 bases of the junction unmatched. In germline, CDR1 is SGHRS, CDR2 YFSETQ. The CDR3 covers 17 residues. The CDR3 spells CASSLGGTSGTYNEQFF. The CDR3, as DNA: TGCGCCAGCAGCTTGGGGGGAACTAGCGGGACCTACAATGAGCAGTTCTTC.

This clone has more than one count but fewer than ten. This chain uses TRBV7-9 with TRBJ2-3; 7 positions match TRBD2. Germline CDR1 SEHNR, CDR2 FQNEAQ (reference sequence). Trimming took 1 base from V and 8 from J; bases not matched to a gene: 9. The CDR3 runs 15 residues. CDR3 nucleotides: TGTGCCAGCAGCTTAGAGGGAGGGCTTGGACGTACGCAGTATTTT. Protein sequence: CASSLEGGLGRTQYF.

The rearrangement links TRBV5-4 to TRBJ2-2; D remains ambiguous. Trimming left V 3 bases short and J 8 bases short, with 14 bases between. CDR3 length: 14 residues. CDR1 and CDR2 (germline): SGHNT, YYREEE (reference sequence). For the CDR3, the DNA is TGTGCCAGCAGCTCCCCCGTGGGCGCTGGGGAGCTGTTTTTT. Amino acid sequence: CASSSPVGAGELFF.